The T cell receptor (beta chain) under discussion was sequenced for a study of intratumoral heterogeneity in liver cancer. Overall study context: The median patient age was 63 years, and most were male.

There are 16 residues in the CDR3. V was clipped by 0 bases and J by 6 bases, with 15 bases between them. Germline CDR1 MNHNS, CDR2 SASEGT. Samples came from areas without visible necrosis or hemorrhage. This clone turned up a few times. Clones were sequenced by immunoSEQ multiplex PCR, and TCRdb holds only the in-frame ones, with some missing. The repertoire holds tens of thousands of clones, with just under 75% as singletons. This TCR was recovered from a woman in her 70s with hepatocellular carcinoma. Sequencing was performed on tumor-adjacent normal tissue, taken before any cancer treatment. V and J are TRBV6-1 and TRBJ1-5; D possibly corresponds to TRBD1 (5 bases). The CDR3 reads CASSEAPRDRAQPQHF. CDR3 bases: TGTGCCAGCAGTGAAGCTCCCCGGGACCGAGCTCAGCCCCAGCATTTT.